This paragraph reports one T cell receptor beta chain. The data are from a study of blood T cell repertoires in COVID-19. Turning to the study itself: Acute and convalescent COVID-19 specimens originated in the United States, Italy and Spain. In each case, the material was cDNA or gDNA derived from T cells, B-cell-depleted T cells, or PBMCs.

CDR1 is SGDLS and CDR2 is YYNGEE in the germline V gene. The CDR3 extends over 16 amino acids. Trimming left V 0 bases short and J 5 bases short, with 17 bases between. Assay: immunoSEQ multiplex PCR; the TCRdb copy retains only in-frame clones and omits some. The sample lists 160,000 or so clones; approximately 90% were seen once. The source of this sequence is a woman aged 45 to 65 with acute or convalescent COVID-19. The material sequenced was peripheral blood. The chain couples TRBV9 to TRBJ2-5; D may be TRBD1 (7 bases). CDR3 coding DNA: TGTGCCAGCAGCGTAGACGGCAGGGCAGGGGGGGAGACCCAGTACTTC. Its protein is CASSVDGRAGGETQYF. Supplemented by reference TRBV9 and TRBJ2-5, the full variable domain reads DSGVTQTPKHLITATGQRVTLRCSPRSGDLSVYWYQQSLDQGLQFLIQYYNGEERAKGNILERFSAQQFPDLHSELNLSSLELGDSALYFCASSVDGRAGGETQYFGPGTRLLVL.